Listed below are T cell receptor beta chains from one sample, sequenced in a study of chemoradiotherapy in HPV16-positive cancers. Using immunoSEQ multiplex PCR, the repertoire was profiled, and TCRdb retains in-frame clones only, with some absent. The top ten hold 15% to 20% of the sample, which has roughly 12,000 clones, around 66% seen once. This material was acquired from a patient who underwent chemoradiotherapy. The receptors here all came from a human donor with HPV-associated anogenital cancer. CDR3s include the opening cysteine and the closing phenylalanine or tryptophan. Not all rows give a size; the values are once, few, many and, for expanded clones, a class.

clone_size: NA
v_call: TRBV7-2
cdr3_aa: CASSSRWTDTQYF

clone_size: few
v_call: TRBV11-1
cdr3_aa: CASSSAGGRNEQFF

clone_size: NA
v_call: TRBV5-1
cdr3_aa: CASSHKGGANTGELFF

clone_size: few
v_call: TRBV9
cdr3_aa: CASSAVDSSNQPQHF

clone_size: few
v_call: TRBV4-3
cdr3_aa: CASSQETGRNEKLFF

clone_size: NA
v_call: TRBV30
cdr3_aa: CAWGTGTSNQPQHF

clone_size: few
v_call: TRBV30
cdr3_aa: CAWGLASLGETQYF

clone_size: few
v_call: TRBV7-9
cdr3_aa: CASSAVLNTGELFF

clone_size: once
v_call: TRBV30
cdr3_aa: CAWSVGTHSSYEQYF

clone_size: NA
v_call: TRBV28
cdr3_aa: CASRTPGASYNSPLHF

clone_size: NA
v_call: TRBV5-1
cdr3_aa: CASSLAAGVNNEQFF

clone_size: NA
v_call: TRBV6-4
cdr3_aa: CASSDPNRVLSTDTQYF

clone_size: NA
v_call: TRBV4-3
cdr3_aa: CASSPRELDTEAFF

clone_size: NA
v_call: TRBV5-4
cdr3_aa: CASSLGSSGRANEQFF

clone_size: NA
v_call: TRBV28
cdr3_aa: CASSSASGSKTQYF

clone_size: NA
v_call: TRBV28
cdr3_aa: CASKTTANYGYTF

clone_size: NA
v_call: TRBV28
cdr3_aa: CASRDLNTEAFF

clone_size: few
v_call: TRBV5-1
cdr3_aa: CASTPIEAGAGELFF

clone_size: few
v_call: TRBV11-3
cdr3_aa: CASSLRWGPTYEQYF

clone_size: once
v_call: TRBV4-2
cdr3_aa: CASSQDRDRPSGANVLTF